Sequencing of this TCR beta chain was carried out in a study of shared clonotypes between healthy human individuals. Study context: Aged between 18 and 49, the donors were a couple of women and three men.

In the case of this clone: The antigen is undetermined.

Study-wide findings and caveats: The expectation was that sequencing depth would affect clonotype sharing among donors. The study generally estimated greater richness for naive than memory subsets.

The method was immunoSEQ multiplex PCR; TCRdb's version includes in-frame clones alone and lacks a portion of them. The sample has 2,100,000 or so clones; around 95% are singletons. This clonotype originated in a man between 18 and 29 years old in good health. Sequenced input: naive CD4+ T cells sorted from blood. Regarding subset: CD45RA+ positively selected.

The CDR3 sequence is CAISETDASTDTQYF. CDR3 sequence (DNA): TGTGCCATCAGTGAGACAGACGCTAGCACAGATACGCAGTATTTT. The rearrangement links TRBV10-3 to TRBJ2-3, with D uncertain. The V end lost 2 bases, the J end lost 0 bases, and 9 bases lay between the germline ends. In germline, CDR1 is ENHRY, CDR2 SYGVKD. CDR3 length: 15 residues.